This paragraph covers one TCR beta chain sequence. This clonotype was seen more than once but under ten times. This receptor's antigen is unknown. No much larger clone exists at a distance of one base, and base qualities are not known. A patient counted as having stable Graves' hyperthyroidism if no progression to ophthalmopathy occurred over 18 months of follow-up. Hyperthyroidism patients were newly diagnosed, with disease duration under 2 months, and aged 18 to 65 years. The study excluded patients with uncontrolled infections, other autoimmune diseases, pregnancy or lactation. Diagnoses were established on the basis of clinical symptoms, serum thyroxine and TRAb, thyroid ultrasound, and orbital computed tomography. PBMCs were separated from roughly 9.3 ml of fresh peripheral blood using Ficoll-Paque density gradient centrifugation. Total RNA was extracted using Trizol reagent, and RNA quality was assessed on an Agilent 2100 Bioanalyzer.

This record comes from a study of T cells in Graves' hyperthyroidism and ophthalmopathy (dated by TCRdb to the late 2010s). As for the study more broadly: Peripheral blood was collected at initial diagnosis, before any treatment. Prospective prediction of ophthalmopathy was tested in an independent validation cohort of 18 to 20 hyperthyroidism patients and some 17 patients who later progressed to ophthalmopathy. To identify TCR V-J signatures that set the groups apart, the researchers used a discovery cohort of approximately 98 patients, made up of under 45 with Graves' ophthalmopathy and some 58 with stable Graves' hyperthyroidism. The roughly 100 discovery patients were randomly divided into training and test sets at a 7:3 ratio. The paper reports TCR Vbeta CDR3 sequencing of over 120 peripheral blood samples: around 45 ophthalmopathy, under 80 hyperthyroidism and around 17 progressor patients. In about 6 Graves' hyperthyroidism patients, the study also compared T-cell repertoires from thyroid tissue with T-cell repertoires from blood. Following sampling, methimazole starting at 30 mg daily was given to hyperthyroidism patients, and high-dose intravenous methylprednisolone was given to ophthalmopathy patients. What the study reported, not specific to this receptor: Most expanded thyroid clonotypes (frequency above 0.001) were also found in blood, which suggests that blood repertoires may mirror thyroid immune responses. Sample size was not statistically predetermined, and investigators were not blinded to group allocation. Ophthalmopathy was separated from stable hyperthyroidism by a 13 V-J signature model, with 85% to 90% sensitivity and approximately 84% specificity obtained in cross-validation and 80%/75% obtained in testing. In validation, the model predicted progression to ophthalmopathy a median of about 6 months before onset, with 65% to 71% sensitivity and 72.22% specificity.

The TCR beta CDR3 regions were amplified from RNA transcripts. The first round of RT-PCR for the TCR CDR3 was performed with the HTBI primer set and the Qiagen OneStep RT-PCR kit. The libraries were constructed in a second round of multiplex PCR and then size-selected and purified. Libraries were sequenced paired-end with 100 bp reads on an Illumina HiSeq2000. Per the authors' processing: SOAPnuke was used to process the raw data, removing reads that contained adapters or uncalled bases, had a mean Phred below 15, or lacked an exact match to the constant primer or identifier. High-quality paired reads were merged with COPE v1.2.5, and unique nucleotide sequences were defined as clonotypes. Clonotypes were aligned to IMGT TRBV, TRBD and TRBJ reference segments using MiTCR v1.1. Analysis was restricted to V-J combinations with a frequency above 0.0001, which covered roughly 99% of repertoires. The TCS score was defined as F50 (clonal expansion) divided by E x V (chaos), with BLOSUM62-based TCRdist calculated between CDR3 peptides within each V-J. Welch's t-statistics and random forest reduced around 550 V-J features to some 14, which were used in a naive Bayes classifier (R e1071). TCRdb reprocessed the public reads (quality trimming at Q25 with fastp, clone calling with MiXCR) and kept in-frame beta chains. A single entry per CDR3 protein holds the most common genes and DNA from its merged rows. The V and J calls and clone size are TCRdb's, not the authors'. Here the sample has around 190,000 distinct CDR3 sequences; around 16% occur a single time. About 50% of the sample lies in the top ten.

The CDR3 covers 14 residues, taking in both the cysteine and the phenylalanine. The sequence is cut down to CDR3 DNA, 42 bases in frame from base 1. The germline V gene sets CDR1 to SGHVS and CDR2 to FQNEAQ. The germline ends are 13 bases apart after V is trimmed by 0 bases and J by 8 bases. The chain links TRBV7-8 with TRBJ2-5; a tentative D match to TRBD1 spans 7 bases. Sequencing was carried out using blood. The source of this sequence is a woman aged 45-65 years with Graves' hyperthyroidism. The nucleotide sequence reads TGTGCCAGCAGCTTAGCGACGCAGGGGGGAACCCAGTACTTC. This is translated as CASSLATQGGTQYF.